This entry lists 2 T cell receptor beta chains sequenced from one sample in a study of blood T cell repertoires in COVID-19 (dated by TCRdb to 2019 to 2021). Library prep was done by the immunoSEQ multiplex PCR assay. The clones in this table, taken by TCRdb from immuneACCESS, are in-frame only. Not every clone is retained; where verified, under half of the shortfall comes from an unresolved V gene, and the cause of the rest is unknown. The sample yields about 310,000 clones; approximately 87% were counted once. The leading ten clones occupy approximately 8.1% of the sample. The sequenced sample was peripheral blood. The origin of the receptors is a woman aged 45 to 65 who had recovered from COVID-19.

This clone was recorded once. The chain is built from TRBV7-2 and TRBJ2-7; a possible D gene is TRBD1 (6 bases). Trimming stripped 5 bases from V and 6 bases from J, with 17 bases between. This CDR3 comprises 14 residues. Germline CDR1 SGHTA, CDR2 FQGNSA. DNA for the CDR3: TGTGCCAGCAGCCCCCTTGGAGGCAGGGGCGAGCAGTACTTC. It codes for CASSPLGGRGEQYF.

The chain couples TRBV4-3 to TRBJ2-1; maybe TRBD2 (5 bases). Germline CDR1 LGHNA, CDR2 YSLEER. CDR3 length equals 16 residues. V lost 0 bases and J 4 bases, leaving 13 bases between the germline ends. CDR3 sequence reads: CASSQEAAVFYNEQFF. As DNA, the CDR3 is TGCGCCAGCAGCCAAGAAGCAGCGGTGTTTTACAATGAGCAGTTCTTC.